This TCR beta chain was captured in a study of neurological immune-mediated disorders. The CDR3 has 14 residues. Germline V gene sequence: CDR1 MGHRA, CDR2 YSYEKL. The ends lost 6 bases at V and 2 bases at J; junction bases unmatched: 6. TCRdb used MiXCR to reprocess the 5' RACE reads, holding one entry per CDR3 protein. The table lists over 45,000 distinct CDR3 sequences, approximately 3% of them singletons. This clonotype was observed at least ten times. The sequence was collected from a woman aged 45-59 years with multiple sclerosis. Specimen: PBMCs. This sequence joins TRBV4-1 and TRBJ2-7; 8 nucleotides match TRBD2. The CDR3 loop reads CASSGAGEAYEQYF. The CDR3 coding sequence is TGCGCCAGCAGTGGAGCGGGAGAGGCCTACGAGCAGTACTTC.